What follows describes a single T cell receptor (beta chain). Its target is unknown. The data belong to a study of breast tumors, draining lymph nodes, adjacent tissues. TCRdb reanalysed the multiplex PCR reads using MiXCR and keeps one entry per CDR3 protein. The sample yields approximately 230,000 distinct CDR3 sequences, around 34% seen once. CDR1 and CDR2 from the germline V gene are SGHTA and FQGNSA. V shed 1 base and J shed 7 bases, with 14 bases lying between them. CDR3 length equals 15 residues. The lymph nodes were axillary draining lymph nodes from breast cancer patients. Study-level findings and limits: Data fit most tumor T cells coming from lymph node, expanding in tumor. Data only fit, rather than demonstrated, lymph node origin of most tumor T cells. Luminal-like breast cancer showed significantly higher tumor–nontumor repertoire similarity than basal-like.

The sequence came from a female donor with breast cancer. Some clones in this sample may be carry-over from other donors' samples. The source material was axillary lymph node tissue. This rearrangement joins TRBV7-2 to TRBJ1-5; D may be TRBD1 (5 bases). The DNA for the CDR3 is TGTGCCAGCAGCTTAGGGACTCCGTGGGACCAGCCCCAGCATTTT. Its protein product is CASSLGTPWDQPQHF.